This TCR beta chain was sequenced in a study of blood T cell repertoires in COVID-19. Only in-frame clones appear in the TCRdb table, and some are missing; sequencing was by immunoSEQ multiplex PCR. Here the sample spans around 320,000 clones, 70% to 90% being singletons. In germline, CDR1 is MNHEY, CDR2 SVGEGT. V lost 4 bases to trimming and J lost 2 bases; unmatched junction nucleotides: 5. The CDR3 runs to 15 residues. This chain links TRBV6-2 or TRBV6-3 with TRBJ1-2; 9 nucleotides align to TRBD1. This TCR was sampled from a human donor in a cohort sampled during active COVID-19. Sequencing input: peripheral blood. CDR3 amino acids: CASSSPGQGNYGYTF. The CDR3 DNA reads as TGTGCCAGCAGTTCCCCGGGACAGGGCAACTATGGCTACACCTTC.